A single sample gave rise to the 22 T cell receptor beta chains below, sequenced in a study of post-analysis software for immune sequencing data. General study findings and limits: TRBV5-6, TRBV5-1 and TRBV20-1 belonged to a set of about 5 TRBV segments that were more frequent in patients than controls.

These receptors are not linked to any known antigen. The library was made from cDNA and included unique molecular identifiers. Using its own MiXCR run on the PCR reads, TCRdb lists one record per CDR3 protein. The sample contains more than 450,000 distinct CDR3 sequences, around 34% of which appear only once. The material sequenced was blood. These receptor sequences come from a girl aged 2-17 years with multiple sclerosis.

The chain employs TRBV7-2 and TRBJ2-5, with a weak D call TRBD2 (6 bases). The germline V gene has CDR1 SGHTA and CDR2 FQGNSA. The CDR3 runs to 13 residues. V was pared by 0 bases and J by 9 bases, with 11 bases between. The chain's CDR3 is CASSLALREAQYF. The CDR3 nucleotides are TGTGCCAGCAGCTTAGCATTGAGGGAGGCCCAGTACTTC.

This clonotype has only a few counts. V and J are TRBV13 and TRBJ2-1; tentative D call: TRBD1 (7 bases). The CDR3 extends over 16 amino acids. Germline V gene data show CDR1 as PRHDT and CDR2 as FYEKMQ (reference sequence). The V gene lost 5 bases and the J gene lost 4 bases, with 18 bases spanning the gap. This CDR3 is CASSPRWQGGYNEQFF. The CDR3, as DNA: TGTGCCAGCAGCCCCCGTTGGCAGGGGGGATACAATGAGCAGTTCTTC.

In its sample, this clonotype was seen a few times. The CDR3 DNA reads TGTGCCAGCAGTTACTCGGACATTCTCCTAGCCAAAAACATTCAGTACTTC. Translating it yields CASSYSDILLAKNIQYF. The chain joins TRBV6-6 to TRBJ2-4, with D possibly being TRBD1 (5 bases). Trimming shortened V by 0 bases and J by 0 bases, and 12 bases separated the two germline ends. The CDR3 consists of 17 residues. Per germline, CDR1 MNHNY and CDR2 SVGAGI (reference sequence).

On this clonotype itself: One end of the junction fails to match germline, which may point to a read error. V is TRBV27 and J is TRBJ2-1; 9 nucleotides align to TRBD2. This CDR3 contains 14 residues. The germline V gene encodes CDR1 MNHEY and CDR2 SMNVEV (reference sequence). The CDR3 sequence is CASSPGTSYDEQFF. DNA for the CDR3: TGTGCCAGCAGTCCAGGGACTAGCTACGATGAGCAGTTCTTC.

The gene calls are TRBV10-3 and TRBJ2-3, with D unresolved. Germline V gene sequence: CDR1 ENHRY, CDR2 SYGVKD. V lost 4 bases to trimming and J lost 3 bases, with 17 bases between them. This CDR3 region has 16 residues. CDR3 sequence (DNA): TGTGCCATCAGTGTAGTATCGAGTTCGGCAACAGATACGCAGTATTTT. This translates into CAISVVSSSATDTQYF.

The sample holds a few counts of this clonotype. V gene TRBV5-1 combines with J gene TRBJ1-2; possibly TRBD1 for D (6 bases). The CDR3 has 15 residues. Germline assignment: CDR1 SGHRS and CDR2 YFSETQ. V was shortened by 4 bases and J by 9 bases, with 22 bases between the two germline ends. As DNA, the CDR3 is TGCGCCAGCAGCCCCTCGACAGGATCTTCTTCTCGCTACACCTTC. Translating it yields CASSPSTGSSSRYTF.

V gene TRBV28 combines with J gene TRBJ2-7; 9 positions agree with TRBD1. Germline V gene data show CDR1 as MDHEN and CDR2 as SYDVKM. This CDR3 has 14 amino acids. Trimming cost V 6 bases and J 7 bases; bases outside gene matches: 10. The CDR3 is CASSSGQGGGEQYF. CDR3 nucleotides: TGTGCCAGCAGCTCGGGACAGGGAGGCGGGGAGCAGTACTTC.

The chain joins TRBV10-3 to TRBJ2-1; 11 positions agree with TRBD2. V was pared by 0 bases and J by 7 bases, with 8 bases of the junction left unmatched. Germline-derived CDR1 and CDR2 are ENHRY and SYGVKD. The length of the CDR3 is 17 residues. The CDR3 loop reads CAISESGTSGLPNEQFF. Written as DNA, the CDR3 is TGTGCCATCAGTGAGTCGGGGACTAGCGGTTTACCAAATGAGCAGTTCTTC.

The chain couples TRBV12-5 to TRBJ1-2; tentatively, D is TRBD1 (5 bases). V lost 6 bases and J lost 7, with 15 bases in between. The CDR3 has 13 amino acids. The V gene's germline CDR1 is LGHNT and CDR2 FRNRAP. The CDR3 here is CASGTTEKPGYTF. The CDR3 region has the DNA TGTGCTAGTGGCACGACAGAAAAACCTGGCTACACCTTC.

The gene calls are TRBV12-3 or TRBV12-4 and TRBJ2-5; D possibly corresponds to TRBD2 (7 bases). Between the trimmed V and J ends, which lost 6 bases and 5 bases, there was a span of 19 bases. The CDR3 spans 15 residues. CDR3 nucleotide sequence: TGTGCCAGCAGCCGACCTCGCGGGGGCGGGGAGACCCAGTACTTC. This encodes CASSRPRGGGETQYF.

This clonotype was detected a few times. The rearrangement links TRBV6-1 to TRBJ1-1; D possibly corresponds to TRBD1 (5 bases). Germline CDR1 MNHNS, CDR2 SASEGT. This CDR3 has 13 amino acids. V was shortened by 11 bases and J by 3 bases, with 16 bases between the two germline ends. The DNA for the CDR3 is TGTGCCCTTCGACAGTGGGGTGACACTGAAGCTTTCTTT. Amino acid sequence: CALRQWGDTEAFF.

This CDR3 is CASSFDRGELYGYTF. The DNA of the CDR3 is TGCGCCAGCAGCTTCGACAGGGGCGAGCTCTATGGCTACACCTTC. The rearrangement uses TRBV5-1 and TRBJ1-2; 8 nucleotides agree with TRBD1. With V trimmed by 2 bases and J by 4 bases, 7 bases remained unmatched. The germline CDR1 and CDR2 sequences are SGHRS and YFSETQ. The CDR3 runs 15 residues.

The V gene is TRBV4-3, the J gene TRBJ2-5, with D hard to call. Germline V lookup: CDR1 LGHNA, CDR2 YSLEER. V dropped 3 bases and J dropped 11 bases, with 16 bases sitting between them. CDR3 size: 13 residues. CDR3 nucleotides: TGCGCCAGCAGCCAGCCCGGCTACAATGAGCAGTACTTC. Translated: CASSQPGYNEQYF.

This chain links TRBV10-3 with TRBJ1-5; D is undetermined. The CDR3 covers 12 residues. Germline loops: CDR1 ENHRY, CDR2 SYGVKD. V dropped 3 bases and J dropped 4 bases, with 4 bases sitting between them. The CDR3 DNA sequence: TGTGCCATCAGTGACCCAAATCAGCCCCAGCATTTT. This translates into CAISDPNQPQHF.

V is TRBV5-1 and J is TRBJ2-7, with D possibly matching TRBD1 (5 bases). Germline values: CDR1 SGHRS, CDR2 YFSETQ. Trimming cost V 6 bases and J 2 bases, with 12 bases left between them. The CDR3 loop spans 13 amino acids. For the CDR3, the DNA is TGCGCCAGCACCCAGGGTGGGACCTACGAGCAGTACTTC. This translates into CASTQGGTYEQYF.

V usage is TRBV5-1 and J usage is TRBJ2-1; D may correspond to TRBD1 or TRBD2 (5 bases each). In germline, CDR1 is SGHRS, CDR2 YFSETQ. V lost 1 base, J lost 0 bases, and 14 bases lay in between. The CDR3 is made up of 17 amino acids. CDR3 DNA: TGCGCCAGCAGCTTGCCCACGTCGGGACCCTCCTACAATGAGCAGTTCTTC. Residues: CASSLPTSGPSYNEQFF.

This clonotype was counted at least ten times. This rearrangement joins TRBV10-3 to TRBJ2-7; 8 bases map to TRBD1. CDR3 size: 13 residues. V lost 4 bases to trimming and J lost 3 bases; unmatched junction nucleotides: 2. Germline V lookup: CDR1 ENHRY, CDR2 SYGVKD. CDR3 in amino acids: CAISGGQGYEQYF. CDR3 coding DNA: TGTGCCATCAGTGGAGGACAGGGCTACGAGCAGTACTTC.

V usage is TRBV3-1 and J usage is TRBJ2-1, with a possible D match to TRBD1 (5 bases). The length of the CDR3 is 15 residues. V was cut by 0 bases and J by 6 bases, with 12 bases left in between. Germline V gene data show CDR1 as LGHDT and CDR2 as YNNKEL (reference sequence). CDR3 bases: TGTGCCAGCAGCCAAGACCTCAACCAGGGCAATGAGCAGTTCTTC. Protein: CASSQDLNQGNEQFF.

This clonotype was detected only a few times. The V gene is TRBV7-2, the J gene TRBJ2-3, with a tentative D call TRBD1 (5 bases). The V gene lost 8 bases and the J gene lost 0 bases, with 18 bases spanning the gap. CDR1 and CDR2 (germline): SGHTA, FQGNSA. This CDR3 has 16 amino acids. CDR3 residues: CASARTRDRSTDTQYF. The CDR3 region has the DNA TGTGCCAGCGCCAGAACTCGCGACAGAAGCACAGATACGCAGTATTTT.

This clonotype showed up just once. V is TRBV4-1 and J is TRBJ2-1, with D hard to call. The CDR3 runs to 14 residues. CDR1 and CDR2 from the germline V gene are MGHRA and YSYEKL. V was cut by 4 bases and J by 4 bases, with 11 bases left in between. CDR3 region: CASSPSPIYNEQFF. DNA for the CDR3: TGCGCCAGCAGCCCAAGCCCCATTTACAATGAGCAGTTCTTC.

The rearrangement joins TRBV3-1 to TRBJ1-4; weak D call: TRBD1 (5 bases). Germline lookup yields CDR1 LGHDT and CDR2 YNNKEL (reference sequence). The CDR3 length is 15 residues. Deletions cut 1 base from V and 7 bases from J, with 13 bases between. CDR3 amino acids: CASSQADIIGEKLFF. The CDR3 coding sequence is TGTGCCAGCAGCCAAGCGGACATCATAGGTGAAAAACTGTTTTTT.

This clonotype was counted only a few times. This chain joins TRBV5-1 and TRBJ1-1; D not resolved. Germline V lookup: CDR1 SGHRS, CDR2 YFSETQ. The ends were cut back, 1 base at V and 1 base at J, with 11 bases in the middle. The CDR3 loop spans 15 amino acids. CDR3 sequence: CASSLFAGGNTEAFF. The CDR3 DNA follows: TGCGCCAGCAGCTTGTTTGCAGGAGGGAACACTGAAGCTTTCTTT. The full variable domain, with the rest looked up from reference TRBV5-1 and TRBJ1-1, is KAGVTQTPRYLIKTRGQQVTLSCSPISGHRSVSWYQQTPGQGLQFLFEYFSETQRNKGNFPGRFSGRQFSNSRSEMNVSTLELGDSALYLCASSLFAGGNTEAFFGQGTRLTVV.